The 19 T cell receptor beta chains given below trace back to one sample, sequenced in a study of CD8 T cells in ankylosing spondylitis. Study conclusions and caveats: Typical of ankylosing spondylitis blood, it appeared, was a TCR beta motif of 7 or 8 highly homologous variants.

No antigen is known for these receptors. TCRdb itself ran the 5' RACE reads through MiXCR, one entry per CDR3 protein. The profile shows some 800,000 distinct CDR3 sequences, roughly 10% of them singletons. The sample comprised blood, either unsorted or a sorted T cell fraction (not recorded which). All receptors come from a male donor with ankylosing spondylitis.

This clonotype showed up many times. The V call is TRBV12-3 or TRBV12-4, the J call TRBJ2-1; D not resolved. The CDR3 runs 11 residues. The V gene lost 5 bases and the J gene lost 9 bases, with 8 bases spanning the gap. The CDR3, as DNA: TGTGCCAGCAGTCTCGGGTTTGAGCAGTTCTTC. Residues: CASSLGFEQFF.

This clonotype came up a few times. The chain recombines TRBV4-3 with TRBJ2-5; 10 bases map to TRBD2. The trim removed 1 base at V and 5 bases at J, leaving 7 bases unmatched. Germline V lookup: CDR1 LGHNA, CDR2 YSLEER. The CDR3 has 16 residues. The CDR3 nucleotides read TGCGCCAGCAGCCAAGGGCTAGCGGGAGTAAAGGAGACCCAGTACTTC. Translation: CASSQGLAGVKETQYF.

This chain links TRBV4-2 with TRBJ2-5; TRBD2 might be the D (6 bases). The V end was cut by 1 base, the J end by 4 bases, with 16 bases between. Germline V gives CDR1 LGHNA, CDR2 YNFKEQ. The CDR3 loop spans 16 amino acids. For the CDR3, the DNA is TGTGCCAGCAGCCAAGTGCGCGGGGAAATAACAGAGACCCAGTACTTC. Residues: CASSQVRGEITETQYF.

This clonotype was seen a few times. The chain is built from TRBV5-1 and TRBJ2-7; no clear D gene. This CDR3 has 15 amino acids. V dropped 4 bases and J dropped 0 bases, with 14 bases sitting between them. Germline V CDR1 and CDR2: SGHRS, YFSETQ. DNA of the CDR3: TGCGCCAGCAGCCTCATAGCCTTAGGCTCCTACGAGCAGTACTTC. Translation: CASSLIALGSYEQYF.

The table lists this clonotype with a few counts. CDR3: CASSDQIYNEQFF. The CDR3 bases are TGCGCCAGCAGTGACCAGATCTACAATGAGCAGTTCTTC. The rearrangement uses TRBV10-1 and TRBJ2-1, with D uncertain. The CDR3 contains 13 residues. The V end was cut by 3 bases, the J end by 3 bases, with 6 bases between. Per the germline V gene, CDR1 is WNHNN and CDR2 is SYGVQD (reference sequence).

This clonotype came up a few times. This chain links TRBV24-1 with TRBJ1-1; D is unclear. Per the germline V gene, CDR1 is KGHDR and CDR2 is SFDVKD. The CDR3 loop spans 12 amino acids. Trimming left V 5 bases short and J 8 bases short, with 11 bases between. In DNA, the CDR3 is TGTGCCACCAGTGGCGAACACCGCGAAGCTTTCTTT. Protein sequence: CATSGEHREAFF.

The V call is TRBV24-1, the J call TRBJ2-4, with 10 bases lining up with TRBD1. This CDR3 has 15 residues. The germline gives CDR1 KGHDR, CDR2 SFDVKD. With V trimmed by 3 bases and J by 7 bases, 5 bases remained unmatched. CDR3 residues: CATSDPRTGGNIQYF. In DNA, the CDR3 is TGTGCCACCAGTGATCCGCGGACAGGGGGTAACATTCAGTACTTC.

The chain joins TRBV7-9 to TRBJ1-5; D is perhaps TRBD1 (6 bases). V was trimmed by 5 bases and J by 16 bases, leaving 18 bases between them. The CDR3 spans 12 residues. CDR1 and CDR2 from the germline V gene are SEHNR and FQNEAQ (reference sequence). The CDR3 DNA reads TGTGCCAGCAGCGACGGGACACTCCTTCCCCATTTT. Encoded protein: CASSDGTLLPHF.

The chain is built from TRBV7-9 and TRBJ2-3; D perhaps matches TRBD1 (6 bases). This CDR3 spans 15 amino acids. CDR1 and CDR2 from the germline V gene are SEHNR and FQNEAQ (reference sequence). V was shortened by 7 bases and J by 3 bases, with 17 bases between the two germline ends. This chain's CDR3 is CASNRKAGTTDTQYF. The CDR3 nucleotides read TGTGCCAGCAATCGTAAGGCAGGGACAACAGATACGCAGTATTTT.

There are many counts of this clonotype. The chain couples TRBV9 to TRBJ2-7; TRBD1 matches at 7 bases. In germline, CDR1 is SGDLS, CDR2 YYNGEE. V lost 4 bases and J lost 0; bases outside the gene matches: 4. There are 14 residues in the CDR3. This CDR3 is CASSPGQLSYEQYF. CDR3 in DNA: TGTGCCAGCAGCCCGGGACAGCTCTCCTACGAGCAGTACTTC.

The V and J genes are TRBV7-2 and TRBJ1-2, with a possible D match to TRBD1 (5 bases). The CDR3 covers 14 residues. Germline V CDR1 and CDR2: SGHTA, FQGNSA. Deletions cut 0 bases from V and 8 bases from J, with 13 bases between. In DNA form, the CDR3 reads TGTGCCAGCAGCTTAGCGGGACCGCGTGTCGGCTACACCTTC. Amino acids: CASSLAGPRVGYTF.

The rearrangement joins TRBV20-1 to TRBJ1-1, with TRBD1 as a possible D gene (5 bases). From germline, CDR1 is DFQATT and CDR2 SNEGSKA (reference sequence). Trimming took 5 bases from V and 1 from J, leaving 11 bases between them. This CDR3 region has 13 residues. The CDR3 region has the DNA TGCAGTGCTCCGGGACGAGAGAACACTGAAGCTTTCTTT. Protein sequence: CSAPGRENTEAFF.

The chain links TRBV5-1 to TRBJ1-1; D gene ambiguous. Germline assignment: CDR1 SGHRS and CDR2 YFSETQ. V gave up 4 bases and J gave up 0 bases, with 16 bases separating them. CDR3 length equals 16 residues. CDR3 residues: CASSPLLGTLNTEAFF. DNA for the CDR3: TGCGCCAGCAGCCCCCTCCTGGGAACCCTGAACACTGAAGCTTTCTTT.

This clonotype came up many times. This chain connects TRBV5-1 to TRBJ2-7; D might be TRBD1 (5 bases). Trimming removed 0 bases at V and 3 bases at J, with 7 bases between. CDR3 length: 13 residues. Per the germline V gene, CDR1 is SGHRS and CDR2 is YFSETQ. The CDR3 DNA follows: TGCGCCAGCAGCTTGGACAGGTACTACGAGCAGTACTTC. This gives the protein CASSLDRYYEQYF. Full variable domain (outside the CDR3, taken from reference TRBV5-1 and TRBJ2-7): KAGVTQTPRYLIKTRGQQVTLSCSPISGHRSVSWYQQTPGQGLQFLFEYFSETQRNKGNFPGRFSGRQFSNSRSEMNVSTLELGDSALYLCASSLDRYYEQYFGPGTRLTVT.

The chain uses TRBV5-1 and TRBJ2-2, with 9 bases matching TRBD1. Germline V gives CDR1 SGHRS, CDR2 YFSETQ. This CDR3 contains 16 residues. J was trimmed by 7 bases and V by 4 bases; bases with no gene match: 11. The CDR3 nucleotides read TGCGCCAGCAGCCAACAGGGACAGGGAATCGGCGGGGAGCTGTTTTTT. Protein product: CASSQQGQGIGGELFF.

The chain is built from TRBV6-5 and TRBJ2-1; TRBD2 matches at 7 bases. Germline values: CDR1 MNHEY, CDR2 SVGAGI. The J segment lost 7 bases and the V segment lost 3 bases, leaving 6 bases of the junction unmatched. The CDR3 has 14 residues. In DNA form, the CDR3 reads TGTGCCAGCAGTTATGGAGGGAGGGCAAATGAGCAGTTCTTC. Its protein product is CASSYGGRANEQFF.

The chain uses TRBV7-9 and TRBJ2-7; the D gene could be TRBD1 or TRBD2 (6 bases each). This CDR3 spans 15 amino acids. Germline CDR1 is SEHNR and CDR2 is FQNEAQ (reference sequence). Trimming left V 3 bases short and J 2 bases short, with 14 bases between. In DNA form, the CDR3 reads TGTGCCAGCAGCTTCGGGGGCGCGAAAGCCTACGAGCAGTACTTC. Amino acids: CASSFGGAKAYEQYF.

This clonotype was found many times. V gene TRBV20-1 combines with J gene TRBJ2-1, with 7 positions matching TRBD2. Unmatched junction bases numbered 10, after V lost 5 bases and J lost 9 bases. The CDR3 runs to 13 residues. Germline loops: CDR1 DFQATT, CDR2 SNEGSKA (reference sequence). CDR3: CSAPRDYSGEQFF. The CDR3 DNA sequence: TGCAGTGCTCCACGGGACTACTCTGGTGAGCAGTTCTTC.

The chain employs TRBV11-2 and TRBJ1-2, with no clear D. This CDR3 region has 14 residues. Trimming left V 5 bases short and J 4 bases short, with 14 bases between. The germline gives CDR1 SGHAT, CDR2 FQNNGV. The CDR3 DNA is TGTGCCAGCAGCCCTACCGCAGTCCGCTATGGCTACACCTTC. Translated, it gives CASSPTAVRYGYTF. The complete variable domain, with remaining parts taken from reference TRBV11-2 and TRBJ1-2, reads EAGVAQSPRYKIIEKRQSVAFWCNPISGHATLYWYQQILGQGPKLLIQFQNNGVVDDSQLPKDRFSAERLKGVDSTLKIQPAKLEDSAVYLCASSPTAVRYGYTFGSGTRLTVV.